The 3 T cell receptor beta chains below all came from one sample that was sequenced in a study of blood T cell repertoires in COVID-19 (dated by TCRdb to about 2020). The library was built by means of the immunoSEQ multiplex PCR assay. Not all clones reach the TCRdb copy of this immuneACCESS table, which keeps in-frame sequences only. Checked studies attribute under half of the gap to unresolved V genes and leave the rest unexplained. In all, the sample holds 72,000 or so clones, and roughly 77% of those were seen once. Jointly, the top ten make up less than 10% of the sample. The sample taken for sequencing was peripheral blood. All receptors derive from a human donor in a cohort sampled during active COVID-19.

V usage is TRBV18 and J usage is TRBJ1-1; D might be TRBD1 (5 bases). Germline V gives CDR1 KGHSH, CDR2 LQKENI. The CDR3 is made up of 13 amino acids. Trimming stripped 1 base from V and 5 bases from J, with 8 bases between. Here the CDR3 reads CASSPLEGTEAFF. In nucleotides, the CDR3 is TGTGCCAGCTCACCACTGGAGGGGACTGAAGCTTTCTTT. The full variable domain, its missing parts supplied by reference TRBV18 and TRBJ1-1, is NAGVMQNPRHLVRRRGQEARLRCSPMKGHSHVYWYRQLPEEGLKFMVYLQKENIIDESGMPKERFSAEFPKEGPSILRIQQVVRGDSAAYFCASSPLEGTEAFFGQGTRLTVV.

The V call is TRBV10-1, the J call TRBJ1-5; 10 bases align to TRBD1. The germline gives CDR1 WNHNN, CDR2 SYGVQD (reference sequence). J was trimmed by 5 bases and V by 2 bases; bases with no gene match: 6. The CDR3 is made up of 16 amino acids. The CDR3 DNA reads as TGCGCCAGCAGTGAGCAGTTTGACAGGGGGCATCAGCCCCAGCATTTT. This sequence encodes CASSEQFDRGHQPQHF.

This rearrangement joins TRBV11-2 to TRBJ2-1; 9 bases match TRBD2. With V trimmed by 4 bases and J by 10 bases, 2 bases remained unmatched. The CDR3 totals 12 residues. From germline, CDR1 is SGHAT and CDR2 FQNNGV. The CDR3 reads CASSSLAGEQFF. For the CDR3, the DNA is TGTGCCAGCAGCTCGCTAGCGGGAGAGCAGTTCTTC.